This TCR beta chain appears in the sequencing data of a study of T cells in narcolepsy. Findings and limits, study-wide: Blood of same and different patients, but not healthy controls, reportedly held recurring autoreactive clonotypes.

Some clones are missing from TCRdb's copy, which holds only in-frame ones; the method was immunoSEQ multiplex PCR. The repertoire has about 27,000 clones, approximately 80% of them found once; the top ten carry 3% to 4%. Concerning this clone itself: Antigen specificity is unknown.

Per the germline V gene, CDR1 is SGHKS and CDR2 is YYEKEE (reference sequence). Trimming took 0 bases from V and 3 from J; bases not matched to a gene: 6. The CDR3 runs 16 residues. This chain connects TRBV5-5 to TRBJ1-5, with TRBD1 matching over 7 bases. Material for sequencing was CD45RA- memory CD4+ T cells from PBMCs. This clonotype was sampled from a human donor with narcolepsy. This chain's CDR3 is CASSLAVTGFNQPQHF. The DNA of the CDR3 is TGTGCCAGCAGCTTGGCAGTGACAGGGTTCAATCAGCCCCAGCATTTT.